The 5 T cell receptor beta chains below were found in one sample sequenced in a study of T-cell reconstitution after alpha-beta-depleted transplantation in children. Molecular barcoding with unique molecular identifiers was used for the TCRbeta library. One entry per CDR3 protein results from TCRdb running MiXCR on the PCR reads. In the table there are almost 600,000 distinct CDR3 sequences, over 20% of which are singletons. The source material was PBMCs, sampled before TCRalphabeta/CD19-depleted stem cell transplant. All receptors come from a boy in the first two years of life with Wiskott-Aldrich syndrome, due to receive a stem cell transplant.

The chain carries TRBV11-3 and TRBJ2-1; TRBD2 aligns across 8 bases. Germline V gene data show CDR1 as SGHNT and CDR2 as YENEEA. The CDR3 covers 15 residues. The V and J ends lost 5 bases and 4 bases, in that order; junction bases with no gene match: 7. The CDR3 loop is CASSQYSGEYNEQFF. In DNA form, the CDR3 reads TGTGCCAGCAGCCAATATAGCGGGGAGTACAATGAGCAGTTCTTC.

The chain has TRBV29-1 and TRBJ1-2, with 7 nucleotides matching TRBD1. The germline V gene has CDR1 SQVTM and CDR2 ANQGSEA. After removal of 6 bases from V and 5 bases from J, the junction contained 9 bases not matched to a gene. The CDR3 runs 13 residues. CDR3 in amino acids: CSVRQGSEYGYTF. DNA of the CDR3: TGCAGCGTGCGACAGGGATCTGAGTATGGCTACACCTTC.

This clonotype showed up just once. V usage is TRBV20-1 and J usage is TRBJ2-7; D gene uncertain. The germline V gene encodes CDR1 DFQATT and CDR2 SNEGSKA (reference sequence). The CDR3 is 15 amino acids. Trimming took 0 bases from V and 0 from J, leaving 12 bases between them. The CDR3 sequence is CSARDRAPSSYEQYF. DNA of the CDR3: TGCAGTGCTAGAGATCGTGCACCTAGCTCCTACGAGCAGTACTTC.

This chain connects TRBV4-1 to TRBJ2-1, with TRBD1 as a possible D gene (5 bases). CDR3 length equals 13 residues. V was cut by 3 bases and J by 6 bases, with 9 bases left in between. The germline CDR1 and CDR2 sequences are MGHRA and YSYEKL. DNA for the CDR3: TGCGCCAGCAGCCATCAGGGCGGCAATGAGCAGTTCTTC. Amino acids: CASSHQGGNEQFF.

The chain employs TRBV28 and TRBJ2-7; D is perhaps TRBD2 (6 bases). Trimming took 8 bases from V and 6 from J, leaving 14 bases between them. CDR3 length equals 12 residues. Per the germline V gene, CDR1 is MDHEN and CDR2 is SYDVKM. In DNA form, the CDR3 reads TGTGCCAGCGGAGGGAGTAGGTTCGAGCAGTACTTC. Encoded protein: CASGGSRFEQYF.